These 16 T cell receptor beta chains were sequenced from one sample in a study of T cells expressing NK-cell markers. TCRdb re-called the 5' RACE reads and gives one entry per CDR3 protein, without DNA. The sample includes hundreds of thousands of distinct CDR3 sequences. The sample taken for sequencing was blood T cells: a sorted CD56 or NKG2C T cell subset, CD4+ or CD8+ T cells, or bulk PBMC T cells (not recorded which). These receptors all come from a man aged 18-70 years in good health.

The chain recombines TRBV7-2 with TRBJ2-7. Germline CDR1 is SGHTA and CDR2 is FQGNSA. CDR3 length equals 13 residues. The CDR3: CASSSDGLGEQYF.

This chain joins TRBV6-1 and TRBJ1-4; TCRdb names TRBD1, which stays unverified in the absence of DNA. CDR1 and CDR2 (germline): MNHNS, SASEGT. The CDR3 is made up of 16 amino acids. The chain's CDR3 is CASSTTGTASNEKLFF.

This sequence joins TRBV30 and TRBJ1-2; TCRdb calls TRBD1, which cannot be checked without DNA. From germline, CDR1 is GTSNPN and CDR2 SVGIG (reference sequence). The CDR3 sequence is 16 residues long. CDR3 residues: CAWSVQRTGANYGYTF.

This sequence joins TRBV12-3 or TRBV12-4 and TRBJ1-1; no DNA is available, so the TRBD1 call from TCRdb remains unchecked. The CDR3 totals 15 residues. CDR3 sequence: CASSPAGRGNTEAFF.

The chain recombines TRBV5-1 with TRBJ2-6. CDR1 and CDR2 from the germline V gene are SGHRS and YFSETQ. The CDR3 sequence is 16 residues long. This CDR3 is CASSFEKSSGANVLTF.

This rearrangement joins TRBV3-1 to TRBJ1-2; the TCRdb call, TRBD1, lacks DNA for checking. The CDR3 totals 17 residues. Germline V lookup: CDR1 LGHDT, CDR2 YNNKEL (reference sequence). The CDR3 spells CASSARTGADNRYGYTF.

The rearrangement joins TRBV14 to TRBJ1-6; TCRdb lists TRBD1, though no DNA is available to test this call. The CDR3 is 16 residues long. The V gene's germline CDR1 is SGHDN and CDR2 FVKESK. The CDR3 loop reads CASSQVNRVLNSPLHF.

The J gene is TRBJ1-2, the V gene TRBV29-1. Germline CDR1 and CDR2: SQVTM and ANQGSEA. CDR3 length: 12 residues. The CDR3 region is CSAESEGYGYTF.

V gene TRBV15 combines with J gene TRBJ1-1; the TCRdb call, TRBD1, lacks DNA for checking. The CDR3 sequence is 15 residues long. The germline V gene encodes CDR1 LNHNV and CDR2 YYDKDF (reference sequence). The CDR3: CATSREGGRNTEAFF.

The chain carries TRBV6-5 and TRBJ1-6; with no DNA, the TCRdb D assignment of TRBD1 cannot be verified. This CDR3 has 13 residues. Germline V gene data show CDR1 as MNHEY and CDR2 as SVGAGI. The chain's CDR3 is CASSSGRNSPLHF.

J is TRBJ2-5 and V is TRBV20-1; the TCRdb D gene call, TRBD1, has no DNA to confirm it. This CDR3 has 14 residues. CDR1 is DFQATT and CDR2 is SNEGSKA in the germline V gene (reference sequence). CDR3 sequence: CSATGTGPGKTQYF.

V and J are TRBV4-1 and TRBJ2-4. This CDR3 region has 16 residues. Germline V gene sequence: CDR1 MGHRA, CDR2 YSYEKL. This CDR3 is CASSQGVRLAKNIQYF.

The rearrangement links TRBV5-1 to TRBJ1-1; absent DNA, TCRdb's TRBD1 call cannot be checked. This CDR3 comprises 18 residues. The germline V gene has CDR1 SGHRS and CDR2 YFSETQ. CDR3 sequence reads: CASSLAGTGGKMNTEAFF. Full variable domain (outside the CDR3, taken from reference TRBV5-1 and TRBJ1-1): KAGVTQTPRYLIKTRGQQVTLSCSPISGHRSVSWYQQTPGQGLQFLFEYFSETQRNKGNFPGRFSGRQFSNSRSEMNVSTLELGDSALYLCASSLAGTGGKMNTEAFFGQGTRLTVV.

The chain recombines TRBV20-1 with TRBJ1-6; TCRdb indicates TRBD1, and absent DNA this call remains unverified. Germline V gene lookup returns CDR1 DFQATT and CDR2 SNEGSKA (reference sequence). The CDR3 consists of 16 residues. The CDR3 sequence: CSARRGGSSYNSPLHF.

The rearrangement joins TRBV20-1 to TRBJ2-5; TCRdb indicates TRBD1, and absent DNA this call remains unverified. CDR1 and CDR2 (germline): DFQATT, SNEGSKA (reference sequence). CDR3 length: 15 residues. The CDR3 loop is CSARESGAPLKTQYF.

The chain has TRBV4-1 and TRBJ2-1; TCRdb designates TRBD2, a call that cannot be tested without DNA. Germline CDR1 is MGHRA and CDR2 is YSYEKL. CDR3 length: 17 amino acids. CDR3: CASSQVDLGLASHEQFF.